These T cell receptor beta chains were read from a single sample in a study of T-cell reconstitution after alpha-beta-depleted transplantation in children. TCRdb reprocessed the PCR reads with MiXCR, giving one entry per CDR3 protein. The top ten clones hold less than 15% of a sample with around 580,000 distinct CDR3 sequences, 20% to 25% of them seen once. The source material was PBMCs, mostly from graft donor cells, sampled 360 days after TCRalphabeta/CD19-depleted stem cell transplant. The origin of the receptors is a boy less than two years old who had a stem cell transplant for acute myeloid leukemia, so the T cells may come from the graft donor. CDR3s include the opening cysteine and the closing phenylalanine or tryptophan. D genes are given only for firm matches. Clone sizes are given selectively: once, few, many, or a class where the clone is expanded.

d_call | j_call | v_call | clone_size | cdr3_nt | cdr3_aa
TRBD1 | TRBJ1-4 | TRBV25-1 | - | TGTGCCAGCAGTGGGCCCGGGACAGTGGCTGAAAAACTGTTTTTT | CASSGPGTVAEKLFF
- | TRBJ2-1 | TRBV7-2 | - | TGTGCCAGCAGCTCAGCCGGGGCATACAATGAGCAGTTCTTC | CASSSAGAYNEQFF
TRBD1 | TRBJ2-7 | TRBV20-1 | - | TGCAGTGCTAGAGATCTACAGGGGGTCCCCTACGAGCAGTACTTC | CSARDLQGVPYEQYF
- | TRBJ1-4 | TRBV6-1 | - | TGTGCCAGCAGTCCGGTCGCAACTAATGAAAAACTGTTTTTT | CASSPVATNEKLFF
- | TRBJ2-7 | TRBV9 | many | TGTGCCAGCAGCGTAGGTGGGGACTTCTACGAGCAGTACTTC | CASSVGGDFYEQYF
- | TRBJ2-7 | TRBV14 | many | TGTGCCAGCAGCCAGGATCAGGGGAGTTGGGACGAGCAGTACTTC | CASSQDQGSWDEQYF
- | TRBJ2-6 | TRBV15 | - | TGTGCCACCAGCAGAGATTTGGGCTCTGGGGCCAACGTCCTGACTTTC | CATSRDLGSGANVLTF
- | TRBJ1-4 | TRBV7-9 | - | TGTGCCAGCAGGGGGGACGGATCTTCTGAAAAACTGTTTTTT | CASRGDGSSEKLFF
TRBD1 | TRBJ1-1 | TRBV20-1 | many | TGCAGTGGCGGGGAGGGGACAGCCTATGAAGCTTTCTTT | CSGGEGTAYEAFF
- | TRBJ2-1 | TRBV11-2 | - | TGTGCCAGCAGCTTCATCAAAGAGCAGTTCTTC | CASSFIKEQFF
TRBD1 | TRBJ2-1 | TRBV7-8 | - | TGTGCCAGCAGCTTAGGCTCGACAGGGAGCTCCTACAATGAGCAGTTCTTC | CASSLGSTGSSYNEQFF